The clone carrying this T cell receptor (beta chain) has only a few counts. Its specificity is unknown. This specimen belongs to a study of persistence of HIV-infected CD4 T cells. The CDR3 is made up of 15 amino acids. CDR1 and CDR2 from the germline V gene are LNHDA and SQIVND (reference sequence). Deletions cut 1 base from V and 3 bases from J, with 12 bases between. Nonspecific anti-CD3/anti-CD28 bead stimulation represents the broad CD4+ T cell repertoire. Responding CD4+ T cells were sorted by upregulation of both CD40 ligand and CD69. For around 17 hours, CD8-depleted PBMCs received anti-CD28/CD49d costimulation, a CD40-blocking antibody and enfuvirtide. Sequencing used immunoSEQ version 4 in survey mode. Genomic DNA was diluted to around 10 ng/uL, up to 1 ug per sample. Assay used: immunoSEQ multiplex PCR; TCRdb lists only in-frame clones, some missing. The table records 37,000 or so clones, approximately 88% of them present only once.

Points from the study as a whole: Antigen-responding cells were enriched for degenerate expanded CDR3beta sequences. Rare CMV-responding cells carrying HIV-1 proviruses were not analyzed separately for TCR.

The TCR was taken from an adult man with HIV who was CMV-seropositive. Sequenced material: CD4+ T cells sorted from PBMCs after roughly 20-hour stimulation, taken from a patient who received antiretroviral therapy. The gene calls are TRBV19 and TRBJ1-1, with D perhaps matching TRBD1 (6 bases). The CDR3 DNA is TGTGCCAGTAGTATAGGGACAGCGGTGGACACTGAAGCTTTCTTT. Translating gives CASSIGTAVDTEAFF.